This record covers a single T cell receptor beta chain. The data originate from a study of blood T cell repertoires in COVID-19. Germline loops: CDR1 DFQATT, CDR2 SNEGSKA (reference sequence). Germline trimming cut 3 bases from V and 1 base from J; bases unmatched to any gene: 5. The CDR3 covers 15 residues. Each participant's cohort was designated according to participant-reported clinical history. Sequenced by immunoSEQ multiplex PCR; TCRdb stores in-frame clones only, minus some. This table holds around 290,000 clones, around 89% found once. The V call is TRBV20-1, the J call TRBJ2-3; 9 bases fit TRBD2. The source is a woman aged 60-70 years in a cohort exposed to, infected with or recovered from COVID-19 (not recorded which). The sequencing sample was made of PBMCs or T cells enriched from blood (not recorded which). CDR3 in DNA: TGCAGTGCTAGTAGTAGCGGGAGTGGCACAGATACGCAGTATTTT. Its translation: CSASSSGSGTDTQYF.